This TCR beta chain was obtained from a study of graft-versus-host responses after intestinal transplantation (dated by TCRdb to the early 2020s). About the full investigation: The transplants that recipients got were multivisceral, liver-intestinal, or isolated intestinal. All recipients received anti-thymocyte globulin induction followed by maintenance tacrolimus and steroids for about three years. After intestinal transplantation, graft-versus-host and host-versus-graft alloreactive T cell clones in the graft, circulation and bone marrow were tracked using bulk TCR-beta CDR3 sequencing. Alloreactive clones were identified by sequencing pre-transplant mixed lymphocyte reaction products and comparing them with unstimulated pre-transplant donor and recipient T cells. A cohort of 20 to 25 intestinal transplant recipients, including one retransplant, was enrolled, and a few patients lacking pretransplant specimens were excluded. Donor T cell macrochimerism was defined as a peak of at least 4% donor T cells among recipient peripheral blood mononuclear cells. Instead of going to the commercial service, samples from a few later patients were sequenced in-house on an Illumina MiSeq and processed with MiXCR.

Blood samples were collected up to 4 times in the first month after transplant and then at least monthly when available. This clone was detected once. Its antigen is not yet known. No clone much larger than this one lies a single base away; base qualities are absent. Sequences ENHRY (CDR1) and SYGVKD (CDR2) are obtained from the germline V gene. The CDR3 runs 13 residues from the cysteine to the phenylalanine. Only the CDR3 DNA stays, 39 bases, in frame from base 1. Clipping removes 10 bases from V and 2 bases from J, with 8 as the unmatched junction base count. The paper's findings and limits, for the study overall: Peak levels of circulating GvH clones were associated with declines in HvG clones early after transplant. In patients with donor T cell macrochimerism, the allografts had high GvH to HvG T cell clonal ratios. The relatively low number and heterogeneity of intestinal transplant patients limited the conclusions. GvH clones turned up in recipient bone marrow, with some appearing earlier in ileal mucosa or blood, a pattern consistent with an intestinal mucosal origin.

Libraries came from the immunoSEQ multiplex PCR assay. Adaptive Biotechnologies carried out high-throughput TCR-beta CDR3 sequencing of genomic DNA for most patients. As for the authors' bioinformatics: TCR sequencing data were retrieved from Adaptive's ImmunoSEQ software for about 17 patients, whereas a few other patients were processed with MiXCR and VDJtools. CDR3 nucleotide sequences shared by donor and recipient were removed because the origin of these sequences could not be assigned. To count as alloreactive, a clone needed at least 2-fold expansion over unstimulated cells and a minimum CFSE-low frequency of 0.002% (template counts) or 0.001% (read counts). Clones detected in sequenced pre-transplant spleen, lymph node, or MLR CFSE-low populations of the donor or recipient were defined as mappable. Cumulative frequency of alloreactive clones was calculated as a percentage of all sequences weighted by copy number. The immuneACCESS repertoire file appears here via TCRdb, limited to in-frame rearrangements. These files lack a portion of the clones; in checked studies, under half of the deficit traces to unresolved V genes, and the cause of the others is not known. The V and J calls and the clone size are those of that table, but D and trimming were determined from the DNA. In this sample the table shows 45,000 or so clones, around 90% of which occur a single time. Around 4.3% of the sample is taken by the ten largest.

Sample: PBMCs, taken 524 days after transplant. The chain uses TRBV10-3 and TRBJ2-7; 7 central nucleotides agree with TRBD1. The source of this sequence is a human patient who received an intestinal transplant, so some T cells may come from the graft donor. The DNA sequence is given as TGTGCCACCTCCGGACAGGCCCCCTACGAGCAGTACTTC. This is translated as CATSGQAPYEQYF.